This TCR beta chain is from a study of a mutant IDH1 vaccine in newly diagnosed glioma (dated by TCRdb to about 2021). Broadly, across the study: Patients received eight vaccinations in weeks 1, 3, 5, 7, 11, 15, 19 and 23, corresponding to visits V03 through V10. Vaccination began 4-6 weeks after radiotherapy alone, or alongside temozolomide cycles in the chemotherapy-containing groups. Peripheral blood was collected at six visits: V03 (baseline), V05, V07, V10, V12 and V13. Before enrollment, most patients had been given radiochemotherapy with temozolomide as standard therapy, while the rest had received either radiotherapy alone or temozolomide alone. Of the roughly 31 treated patients, approximately 60% were male and 37.5% were female, and the mean age was approximately 37 years. For exploratory analyses, about two dozen treated patients had longitudinal TCRB deep sequencing done wherever samples were available.

A note on this clone: Its antigen is still unknown. Nothing much larger sits one base from this clone, and base qualities are not available.

Via the germline V gene, CDR1 is MRHNA and CDR2 SNTAGT. V is reduced by 6 bases and J by 4 bases, leaving a spacing of 10 bases between them. The CDR3 covers 13 residues, taking in both the cysteine and the phenylalanine. Solely the CDR3 DNA is kept, with 39 bases framed from the first base. The study at large found these results: Across multiple MHC alleles, vaccine-induced immune responses were seen in around 93% of patients. Selection of PBMC samples for TCRB deep sequencing was based on availability. It was noted by the authors that analyses of patient blood samples could not be reproduced owing to sample limitations. Changes in the top peripheral T cell clonotypes picked up by TCRB sequencing did not appear to be linked to pseudoprogression.

The time point label corresponds to: week 5, during vaccination. Every vaccine dose consisted of 300 ug of a 20-mer mutant IDH1 peptide in Montanide, administered subcutaneously together with topical imiquimod. The donors had newly diagnosed IDH1-mutant astrocytomas of WHO grade 3 or 4 that showed loss of nuclear ATRX. The samples were drawn from NOA16, a multicentre, single-arm, open-label phase I trial in Germany that tested a mutant IDH1 peptide vaccine in humans for the first time. Genomic DNA for TCRB sequencing was isolated from EDTA blood with the DNeasy Blood and Tissue Kit. The library was generated by the immunoSEQ multiplex PCR assay. The hsTCRB Kit was used according to the manufacturer's protocol to amplify rearranged TCR beta chain sequences. Sequencing of TCRB libraries was carried out on an Illumina MiSeq. The source study handled its data this way. The proprietary platform of the kit vendor was used for demultiplexing, trimming and gene mapping. Not all clones reach the TCRdb copy of this immuneACCESS table, which keeps in-frame sequences only. Checked studies attribute under half of the gap to unresolved V genes and leave the rest unexplained. That table gives V, J and clone size, and the DNA gave D and trimming. This sample gives around 61,000 clones in total; over 80% of them show up just once. The top ten constitute about 4.2% of the sample.

The sequences come from PBMCs, collected from a glioma patient whose treatment included an IDH1 peptide vaccine. The sequence was obtained from a woman aged 40 to 50 with glioma. This chain is built from TRBV6-4 and TRBJ2-1; a tentative D match to TRBD2 spans 6 bases. This receptor carries the CDR3 CASSSAGYNEQFF. The DNA is TGTGCCAGCAGCTCTGCGGGGTACAATGAGCAGTTCTTC.